These 21 T cell receptor beta chains were sequenced from one sample in a study of OX40 agonist ivuxolimab in advanced cancers. The repertoire was sequenced with immunoSEQ multiplex PCR; TCRdb's copy has only in-frame clones and lacks some. The sample shows roughly 41,000 clones, around 90% of them seen only once. The sequencing used CD4+ or CD8+ T cells sorted from blood, collected in a trial of the OX40 agonist ivuxolimab. The receptors here all came from an adult with an advanced solid tumor such as melanoma, head and neck, liver or kidney cancer.

The chain uses TRBV15 and TRBJ2-1; 7 bases line up with TRBD2. CDR3 length: 14 residues. Germline assignment: CDR1 LNHNV and CDR2 YYDKDF (reference sequence). The ends lost 2 bases at V and 7 bases at J; junction bases unmatched: 5. The CDR3 here is CATSRLRDYNEQFF. The CDR3 DNA reads TGTGCCACCAGCAGACTCCGGGACTATAATGAGCAGTTCTTC.

The gene calls are TRBV7-9 and TRBJ2-7; TRBD2 aligns across 11 bases. Looked up from germline, CDR1 is SEHNR and CDR2 is FQNEAQ (reference sequence). The CDR3 runs 15 residues. Losses at the gene ends were 5 bases for V and 3 bases for J; bases not matched to a gene: 6. CDR3 protein: CASSQGLAEDYEQYF. CDR3 in DNA: TGTGCCAGCAGCCAGGGACTAGCGGAAGACTACGAGCAGTACTTC. Filled out from reference TRBV7-9 and TRBJ2-7, the complete variable domain reads DTGVSQNPRHKITKRGQNVTFRCDPISEHNRLYWYRQTLGQGPEFLTYFQNEAQLEKSRLLSDRFSAERPKGSFSTLEIQRTEQGDSAMYLCASSQGLAEDYEQYFGPGTRLTVT.

J is TRBJ2-7 and V is TRBV7-2, with D possibly matching TRBD2 (5 bases). CDR3 length equals 13 residues. Germline loops: CDR1 SGHTA, CDR2 FQGNSA. V shed 5 bases and J shed 5 bases, with 13 bases lying between them. The CDR3 protein is CASSLSGRHEQYF. The CDR3, as DNA: TGTGCCAGCAGCCTAAGCGGACGGCACGAGCAGTACTTC. Together with reference TRBV7-2 and TRBJ2-7, the CDR3 gives the full variable domain: GAGVSQSPSNKVTEKGKDVELRCDPISGHTALYWYRQSLGQGLEFLIYFQGNSAPDKSGLPSDRFSAERTGGSVSTLTIQRTQQEDSAVYLCASSLSGRHEQYFGPGTRLTVT.

The V gene is TRBV7-9, the J gene TRBJ2-7; no clear D gene. This CDR3 has 15 amino acids. The germline V gene has CDR1 SEHNR and CDR2 FQNEAQ (reference sequence). V was shortened by 0 bases and J by 5 bases, with 14 bases between the two germline ends. In nucleotides, the CDR3 is TGTGCCAGCAGCTTAGCGCCTGGCTTTAAAGACGAGCAGTACTTC. Translating it yields CASSLAPGFKDEQYF.

This clone turned up a few times. The rearrangement links TRBV27 to TRBJ1-6; D unresolved. CDR3 length: 14 amino acids. CDR1 is MNHEY, CDR2 SMNVEV, per germline (reference sequence). Trimming stripped 2 bases from V and 1 base from J, with 3 bases between. CDR3 bases: TGTGCCAGCAGTTTAGGTTCCTATAATTCACCCCTCCACTTT. Encoded protein: CASSLGSYNSPLHF.

V usage is TRBV7-9 and J usage is TRBJ2-3, with D possibly being TRBD2 (5 bases). This CDR3 contains 18 residues. Trimming took 5 bases from V and 0 from J, leaving 21 bases between them. Germline CDR1 reads SEHNR; CDR2 reads FQNEAQ (reference sequence). The CDR3 region is CASSLMWRVRASTDTQYF. In DNA, the CDR3 is TGTGCCAGCAGCCTCATGTGGCGGGTCAGAGCCAGCACAGATACGCAGTATTTT.

The sample holds one count of this clone. The chain has TRBV27 and TRBJ1-3; D might be TRBD1 (5 bases). With 11 bases removed from V and 2 bases from J, the gap between germline ends came to 19 bases. The CDR3 is 15 residues long. The germline V gene encodes CDR1 MNHEY and CDR2 SMNVEV (reference sequence). CDR3 loop: CADLPRDFPGNTIYF. For the CDR3, the DNA is TGTGCCGACTTACCGAGGGACTTTCCTGGAAACACCATATATTTT.

This clone was counted a single time. This chain links TRBV15 with TRBJ2-1, with 7 bases that match TRBD1. The V and J ends lost 8 bases and 2 bases, in that order; junction bases with no gene match: 6. The germline CDR1 and CDR2 sequences are LNHNV and YYDKDF (reference sequence). This CDR3 has 14 residues. The CDR3 DNA sequence: TGTGCCACCGGTCAGGGGGAGACCTACAATGAGCAGTTCTTC. Translated: CATGQGETYNEQFF. Filled out from reference TRBV15 and TRBJ2-1, the complete variable domain reads DAMVIQNPRYQVTQFGKPVTLSCSQTLNHNVMYWYQQKSSQAPKLLFHYYDKDFNNEADTPDNFQSRRPNTSFCFLDIRSPGLGDTAMYLCATGQGETYNEQFFGPGTRLTVL.

V gene TRBV6-5 combines with J gene TRBJ2-7, with 7 bases aligning to TRBD1. Germline V gene lookup returns CDR1 MNHEY and CDR2 SVGAGI. The CDR3 sequence is 14 residues long. V lost 2 bases, J lost 2 bases, and 3 bases stayed unmatched. CDR3 region: CASSYGQGAYEQYF. The DNA for the CDR3 is TGTGCCAGCAGTTACGGGCAGGGGGCCTACGAGCAGTACTTC.

The chain links TRBV27 to TRBJ2-1, with 10 bases matching TRBD2. Germline V gene sequence: CDR1 MNHEY, CDR2 SMNVEV (reference sequence). The J segment lost 5 bases and the V segment lost 1 base, leaving 2 bases of the junction unmatched. The CDR3 consists of 15 residues. CDR3 residues: CASSLYLAGDNEQFF. Written as DNA, the CDR3 is TGTGCCAGCAGTTTATACCTAGCGGGAGACAATGAGCAGTTCTTC.

This clone was counted once. The rearrangement links TRBV6-5 to TRBJ1-5; no clear D. The CDR3 has 13 residues. V was trimmed by 3 bases and J by 7 bases, leaving 10 bases between them. Per the germline V gene, CDR1 is MNHEY and CDR2 is SVGAGI. The CDR3 reads CASSYSLTQPQHF. Here the CDR3 DNA reads TGTGCCAGCAGTTATAGCTTAACGCAGCCCCAGCATTTT.

This clone was observed a handful of times. The J gene is TRBJ2-1, the V gene TRBV7-2; D call uncertain. CDR3 size: 15 residues. Germline-derived CDR1 and CDR2 are SGHTA and FQGNSA. V lost 3 bases, J lost 9 bases, and 18 bases lay in between. The CDR3 DNA reads as TGTGCCAGCAGCTTCTTGCTCCCGAGCGTGGTTGAGCAGTTCTTC. Translating it yields CASSFLLPSVVEQFF.

The chain joins TRBV9 to TRBJ2-5; TRBD2 agrees at 7 bases. CDR3 length: 15 amino acids. CDR1 SGDLS and CDR2 YYNGEE come from the germline V gene. J lost 1 base, V lost 6 bases, and 9 bases had no gene match. The CDR3 bases are TGTGCCAGCACACCCGAATGGGGGGGCCAAGAGACCCAGTACTTC. This gives the protein CASTPEWGGQETQYF.

This clone was counted only a few times. The J gene is TRBJ1-2, the V gene TRBV4-1; 7 bases agree with TRBD1. The germline V gene encodes CDR1 MGHRA and CDR2 YSYEKL. The CDR3 extends over 14 amino acids. The J segment lost 7 bases and the V segment lost 0 bases, leaving 5 bases of the junction unmatched. The DNA for the CDR3 is TGCGCCAGCAGCCAAGATCGACAGGGCTTTGGCTACACCTTC. Its translation is CASSQDRQGFGYTF.

The V and J genes are TRBV6-5 and TRBJ2-3, with D uncertain. There are 14 residues in the CDR3. CDR1 MNHEY and CDR2 SVGAGI come from the germline V gene. The ends were cut back, 0 bases at V and 3 bases at J, with 7 bases in the middle. CDR3 coding DNA: TGTGCCAGCAGTTACTCGCTCTCTACAGATACGCAGTATTTT. It is translated as CASSYSLSTDTQYF.

The gene calls are TRBV20-1 and TRBJ1-1, with D possibly matching TRBD1 (5 bases). This CDR3 has 11 residues. V was shortened by 6 bases and J by 6 bases, with 11 bases between the two germline ends. Germline V CDR1 and CDR2: DFQATT, SNEGSKA (reference sequence). CDR3 sequence: CSARVGAEAFF. The CDR3 region has the DNA TGCAGTGCCCGAGTGGGGGCTGAAGCTTTCTTT.

V usage is TRBV9 and J usage is TRBJ2-2; D is unresolved. The CDR3 contains 13 residues. Trimming took off 1 base at V and 3 bases at J, with 4 bases between the two ends. Per germline, CDR1 SGDLS and CDR2 YYNGEE. CDR3 in amino acids: CASSVSHTGELFF. The CDR3 region has the DNA TGTGCCAGCAGCGTAAGTCACACCGGGGAGCTGTTTTTT.

This chain links TRBV7-2 with TRBJ2-5; TRBD2 agrees at 10 bases. CDR3 length equals 16 residues. Germline lookup yields CDR1 SGHTA and CDR2 FQGNSA. V lost 1 base to trimming and J lost 10 bases; unmatched junction nucleotides: 12. The DNA for the CDR3 is TGTGCCAGCAGCTTAGATACCGGGACTAGCGTCCTTAACCAGTACTTC. Encoded protein: CASSLDTGTSVLNQYF. The full variable domain, its missing parts supplied by reference TRBV7-2 and TRBJ2-5, is GAGVSQSPSNKVTEKGKDVELRCDPISGHTALYWYRQSLGQGLEFLIYFQGNSAPDKSGLPSDRFSAERTGGSVSTLTIQRTQQEDSAVYLCASSLDTGTSVLNQYFGPGTRLLVL.

The rearrangement joins TRBV29-1 to TRBJ1-2, with 7 bases aligning to TRBD1. The V gene's germline CDR1 is SQVTM and CDR2 ANQGSEA. This CDR3 spans 14 amino acids. V lost 4 bases to trimming and J lost 6 bases; unmatched junction nucleotides: 11. Here the CDR3 DNA reads TGCAGCGTTGTGGAGGGGGCTGTTGAAAATGGCTACACCTTC. Translated: CSVVEGAVENGYTF. Looking up the rest from reference TRBV29-1 and TRBJ1-2 gives the full variable domain: SAVISQKPSRDICQRGTSLTIQCQVDSQVTMMFWYRQQPGQSLTLIATANQGSEATYESGFVIDKFPISRPNLTFSTLTVSNMSPEDSSIYLCSVVEGAVENGYTFGSGTRLTVV.

This sequence joins TRBV7-9 and TRBJ1-6; D may be TRBD1 (5 bases). V lost 6 bases and J 8 bases, leaving 11 bases between the germline ends. The CDR3 spans 13 residues. CDR1 is SEHNR and CDR2 is FQNEAQ in the germline V gene (reference sequence). DNA of the CDR3: TGTGCCAGCAGTCTAGAGGGGTATTCACCCCTCCACTTT. Protein sequence: CASSLEGYSPLHF.

The J gene is TRBJ2-7, the V gene TRBV9, with 13 nucleotides matching TRBD2. Germline V gene sequence: CDR1 SGDLS, CDR2 YYNGEE. Unmatched junction bases numbered 12, after V lost 3 bases and J lost 6 bases. This CDR3 is built from 17 residues. CDR3 DNA sequence: TGTGCCAGCAGCGGGGGGAGCAGGGGACTAGCGGGATCCGAGCAGTACTTC. Translating gives CASSGGSRGLAGSEQYF. The variable domain in full, completed from reference TRBV9 and TRBJ2-7, reads DSGVTQTPKHLITATGQRVTLRCSPRSGDLSVYWYQQSLDQGLQFLIQYYNGEERAKGNILERFSAQQFPDLHSELNLSSLELGDSALYFCASSGGSRGLAGSEQYFGPGTRLTVT.